The TCR beta chain described here comes from a study of breast tumors, draining lymph nodes, adjacent tissues. The CDR3 covers 16 residues. Germline V CDR1 and CDR2: DFQATT, SNEGSKA (reference sequence). V dropped 6 bases and J dropped 7; count of bases not matched to a gene: 17. This clonotype has more than one count but fewer than ten. Its matching antigen is unknown. A read error may explain this, as a much larger clone is one base away. TCRdb analysed the multiplex PCR reads with MiXCR anew, one entry per CDR3 protein. In the table there are 200,000 to 300,000 distinct CDR3 sequences, 30% of which are singletons. Axillary draining lymph nodes of breast cancer patients supplied the node samples. The study's findings and limits: Tumor TCR diversity was below lymph nodes but above nontumor tissue. Data only fit, rather than demonstrated, lymph node origin of most tumor T cells.

The sequence came from a female donor with breast cancer. Some clones in this sample may be carry-over from other donors' samples. The chain recombines TRBV20-1 with TRBJ1-2; 10 bases align to TRBD1. The sequenced sample consisted of axillary lymph node tissue. The CDR3 protein is CSAGSRGQGSGFGYTF. CDR3 DNA: TGCAGTGCGGGGAGCCGGGGACAGGGGTCGGGTTTTGGCTACACCTTC.